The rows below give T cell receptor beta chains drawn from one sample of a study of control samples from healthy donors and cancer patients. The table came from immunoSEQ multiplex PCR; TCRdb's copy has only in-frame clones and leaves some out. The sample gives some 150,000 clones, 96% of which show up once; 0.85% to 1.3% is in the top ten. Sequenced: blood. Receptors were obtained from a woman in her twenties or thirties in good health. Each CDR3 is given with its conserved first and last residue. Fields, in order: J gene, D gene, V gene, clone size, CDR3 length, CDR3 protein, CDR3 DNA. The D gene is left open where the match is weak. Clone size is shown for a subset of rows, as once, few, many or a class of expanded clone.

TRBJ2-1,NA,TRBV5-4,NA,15,CASSQGELTISEQFF,TGTGCCAGCAGCCAAGGTGAATTGACGATAAGTGAGCAGTTCTTC
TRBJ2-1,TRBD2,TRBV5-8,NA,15,CASSMGLAGGDEQFF,TGTGCCAGCAGCATGGGACTAGCGGGGGGCGATGAGCAGTTCTTC
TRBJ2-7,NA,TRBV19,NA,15,CASSIGTSSPYEQYF,TGTGCCAGTAGTATCGGTACTAGTAGCCCCTACGAGCAGTACTTC
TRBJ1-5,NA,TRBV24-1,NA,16,CATSLSGAGGNQPQHF,TGTGCCACCAGTCTTTCGGGGGCCGGGGGCAATCAGCCCCAGCATTTT
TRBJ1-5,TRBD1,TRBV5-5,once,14,CASSPQGSGQPQHF,TGTGCCAGCAGCCCACAGGGGAGCGGACAGCCCCAGCATTTT
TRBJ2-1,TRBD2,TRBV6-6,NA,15,CASSYLSGANNEQFF,TGTGCCAGCAGTTATCTTAGCGGGGCGAACAATGAGCAGTTCTTC
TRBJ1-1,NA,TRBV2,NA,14,CASRPPQGYTEAFF,TGTGCCAGCAGACCACCCCAGGGATACACTGAAGCTTTCTTT
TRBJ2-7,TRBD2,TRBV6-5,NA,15,CASSYLRGYSYEQYF,TGTGCCAGCAGTTACTTGCGGGGGTATTCCTACGAGCAGTACTTC
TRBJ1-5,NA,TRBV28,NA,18,CASSSLIWTRRDGQPQHF,TGTGCCAGCAGTTCGTTAATATGGACCCGGCGGGATGGTCAGCCCCAGCATTTT
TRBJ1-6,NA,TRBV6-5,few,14,CASSQGTNFSPLHF,TGTGCCAGCAGTCAGGGGACTAACTTTTCACCCCTCCACTTT
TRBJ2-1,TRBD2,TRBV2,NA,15,CASSESGGPYNEQFF,TGTGCCAGCAGTGAAAGCGGGGGCCCATACAATGAGCAGTTCTTC
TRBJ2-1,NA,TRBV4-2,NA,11,CASSTGFEQFF,TGTGCCAGCAGCACGGGGTTTGAGCAGTTCTTC
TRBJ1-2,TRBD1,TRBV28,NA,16,CASSLHPGQGDYGYTF,TGTGCCAGCAGTCTCCACCCCGGACAGGGGGACTATGGCTACACCTTC
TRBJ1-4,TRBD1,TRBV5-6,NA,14,CASSFGTGDEKLFF,TGTGCCAGCAGCTTTGGGACAGGGGATGAAAAACTGTTTTTT
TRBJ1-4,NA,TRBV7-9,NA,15,CASSLEGRNNEKLFF,TGTGCCAGCAGCTTAGAGGGACGGAATAATGAAAAACTGTTTTTT
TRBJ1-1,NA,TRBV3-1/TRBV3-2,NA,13,CASSQDGPGRAFF,TGTGCCAGCAGCCAAGATGGCCCGGGGCGAGCTTTCTTT
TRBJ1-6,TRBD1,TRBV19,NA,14,CASSKGTENSPLHF,TGTGCCAGTAGTAAGGGGACAGAAAATTCACCCCTCCACTTT
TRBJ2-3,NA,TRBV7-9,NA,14,CASSPPGTTDTQYF,TGTGCCAGCAGCCCCCCCGGGACCACAGATACGCAGTATTTT
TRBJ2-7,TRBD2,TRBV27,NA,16,CASSSKRGLVSAEQYF,TGTGCCAGCAGTTCGAAACGCGGACTAGTTTCGGCCGAGCAGTACTTC
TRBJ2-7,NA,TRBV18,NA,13,CASSPYLADEQYF,TGTGCCAGCTCACCATATCTAGCAGACGAGCAGTACTTC
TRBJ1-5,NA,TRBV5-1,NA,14,CASSFWAGEEPQHF,TGCGCCAGCAGCTTCTGGGCGGGCGAAGAGCCCCAGCATTTT
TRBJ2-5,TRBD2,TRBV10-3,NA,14,CGKQLAAYQETQYF,TGTGGGAAGCAACTAGCGGCCTACCAAGAGACCCAGTACTTC
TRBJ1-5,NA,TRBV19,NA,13,CASRTGLGGPQHF,TGTGCCAGTAGGACGGGGCTCGGTGGACCCCAGCATTTT
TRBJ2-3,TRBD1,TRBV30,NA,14,CAWSLGQGTDTQYF,TGTGCCTGGAGTCTAGGACAGGGAACAGATACGCAGTATTTT
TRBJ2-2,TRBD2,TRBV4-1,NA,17,CASSPTSGRTNTGELFF,TGCGCCAGCAGCCCCACTAGCGGGAGGACGAACACCGGGGAGCTGTTTTTT
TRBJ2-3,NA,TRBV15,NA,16,CATSRDRRSHTDTQYF,TGTGCCACCAGCAGAGATCGGAGGTCCCACACAGATACGCAGTATTTT
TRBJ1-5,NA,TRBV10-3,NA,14,CAISVAGDNQPQHF,TGTGCCATCAGTGTGGCAGGGGACAATCAGCCCCAGCATTTT
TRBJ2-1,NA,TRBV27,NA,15,CASSLFLVDPREQFF,TGTGCCAGCAGTTTATTCTTGGTAGACCCTAGGGAGCAGTTCTTC
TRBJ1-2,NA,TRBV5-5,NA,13,CASSPQGDYGYTF,TGTGCCAGCAGCCCCCAGGGTGACTATGGCTACACCTTC
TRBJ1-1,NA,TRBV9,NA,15,CASSVAARPNTEAFF,TGTGCCAGCAGCGTAGCCGCGCGGCCGAACACTGAAGCTTTCTTT
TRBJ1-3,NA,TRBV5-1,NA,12,CASSPEGNTIYF,TGCGCCAGCAGCCCAGAGGGAAACACCATATATTTT
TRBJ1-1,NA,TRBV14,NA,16,CASSQDWRQRNTEAFF,TGTGCCAGCAGCCAAGATTGGAGACAGCGAAACACTGAAGCTTTCTTT
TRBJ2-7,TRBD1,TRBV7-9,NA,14,CASSQTGAPYEQYF,TGTGCCAGCAGTCAGACAGGGGCCCCCTACGAGCAGTACTTC
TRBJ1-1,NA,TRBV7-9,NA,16,CASSLNGGVWNTEAFF,TGTGCCAGCAGCTTAAATGGGGGCGTGTGGAACACTGAAGCTTTCTTT
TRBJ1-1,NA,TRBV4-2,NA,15,CASSKKTEMNTEAFF,TGTGCCAGCAGTAAAAAGACGGAAATGAACACTGAAGCTTTCTTT
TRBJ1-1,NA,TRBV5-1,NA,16,CASSPSRGYKNTEAFF,TGCGCCAGCAGCCCGAGCCGGGGATACAAGAACACTGAAGCTTTCTTT
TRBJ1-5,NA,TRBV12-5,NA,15,CASGLTDVSNQPQHF,TGTGCTAGTGGTTTAACCGACGTTAGCAATCAGCCCCAGCATTTT
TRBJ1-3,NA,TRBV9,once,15,CASSRTVPSGNTIYF,TGTGCCAGCAGCCGGACAGTCCCCTCTGGAAACACCATATATTTT
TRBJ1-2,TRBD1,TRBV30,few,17,CAWNHSPVDRTNYGYTF,TGTGCCTGGAATCATTCGCCCGTGGACAGGACTAACTATGGCTACACCTTC
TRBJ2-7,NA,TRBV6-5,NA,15,CASTRKRQVGYEQYF,TGTGCCAGCACCCGTAAAAGACAGGTCGGCTACGAGCAGTACTTC
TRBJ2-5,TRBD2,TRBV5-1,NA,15,CASSNSPAGGETQYF,TGCGCCAGCTCCAACTCGCCGGCGGGAGGGGAGACCCAGTACTTC